This paragraph reports one T cell receptor (beta chain). This clone was observed a few times. There is no known antigen for this receptor. No qualities accompany the bases; no much larger clone lies one base away. The cohort was made up of roughly 670 healthy bone marrow donors. All cohort members were sampled while nominally healthy, although unrecorded immune exposures were likely present. The donor was CMV seronegative and belonged to the group of over 300 seronegative cohort members. A peripheral blood sample was collected from each donor, and TCR beta sequencing was performed on peripheral blood mononuclear cells. Genomic DNA was extracted from the blood cell samples with the Qiagen DNeasy Blood Extraction Kit. These data come from a study of cytomegalovirus exposure and HLA in healthy donors (dated by TCRdb to the late 2010s). Study-wide context: In an earlier analysis of around 540 of the donors, 276 Gb of sequence data and 100 million or so unique TCR beta sequences from roughly 200 million T cells were reported. Along with the approximately 600-subject first cohort, a separate validation cohort of roughly 110 different subjects was used. All discovery cohort repertoires had been generated on a single sequencing platform. Among roughly 400 genotyped donors of the cohort, an average of approximately 240,000 unique TCR beta nucleotide sequences was sequenced per donor, of which approximately 19% were non-productive. The study was designed to test whether signatures of past pathogen exposure could be identified by cataloging public T cell receptors. A later analysis re-analyzed previously published TCR beta repertoires from several hundred donors and added high-resolution HLA genotyping to study TCR occurrence patterns. High-throughput TCR immunosequencing, statistical association of individual TCRs with disease status, and machine learning were combined to predict cytomegalovirus infection status. The T cell repertoires of several hundred subjects were profiled by immunosequencing and related to cytomegalovirus serostatus. Typing coverage differed by locus: A, B, C, DRB1 and DQB1 were typed in about 620-630 donors, DQA1 in 522, DPA1 in nearly 610, and DPB1 in 472. Alongside the repertoire data, information on donor age, sex, ethnicity and CMV serostatus was compiled. In the later analysis, no new phenotypic data were used to find candidate immune exposures; instead, reliance was placed on TCR beta sequences and their occurrence across donors. Genome-wide SNP genotypes for about 65% of the 666 donors were used in a later genetic analysis, which treated that subset as a discovery cohort. Five DR-DQ haplotypes were treated as single units for association and clustering because of strong linkage in the cohort. Of the 300 to 400 genotyped donors, approximately 80% fell in the genetic ancestry cluster associated with self-reported Caucasian donors. An earlier analysis of fewer than 750 of the donors used high-throughput TCR beta sequencing to judge whether each TCR beta V gene segment behaved as functional or pseudogenic. An early release that covered about 600 HLA-typed donors contained around 330 gigabases of sequencing data and tens of millions of unique TCR sequences. Class I and class II HLA loci were covered by the typing at four-digit resolution. Beyond this particular receptor, the publication reports: At a false discovery rate of 0.05, a later analysis linked under 20,000 TCR beta sequences to specific HLA alleles. Roughly uniform sequencing depth across donors was assumed in presence/absence analyses, although this assumption may not hold. The 87-base-pair reads could not distinguish some IMGT-functional V segments, including TRBV6-2 and TRBV6-3, so those segments were excluded. A later analysis found that HLA-associated TCR beta chains were more clonally expanded and had lower generation probabilities than equally common non-associated chains. The authors suggested that the approach could potentially be generalized to other disease states and immunological phenotypes. A group of highly shared sequence variants was considered likely to be a technical artifact of the sequencing pipeline. An earlier analysis of 450 to 750 of the donors showed that most TCR beta V segments appeared in productive rearrangements either about 87% or about 30% of the time, which broadly matched IMGT annotations. This cohort had only TCR beta chains sequenced, and the lack of alpha or paired-chain data limited which features could be detected. Cytomegalovirus status was reported to be diagnosed by the classifier with high specificity and sensitivity in both the original and validation cohorts. The earlier analysis of approximately 560 of the donors excluded 15 to 20 rarely observed V segments, including chromosome 9 orphons, because counts were too low. Because HLA typing was missing for some donors at each locus, association tests included only the typed subset. A later analysis reported that several top co-occurrence clusters appeared linked to parvovirus B19, influenza, CMV and Epstein-Barr virus. Most TCR sequences were observed very rarely across donors, whereas some public TCRs were present in many individuals. A further reported finding was that TCR beta sequences accurately predicted the HLA-A and HLA-B alleles for most subjects in the first cohort. Correlated functional status among segregating V segments might be attributable to linkage disequilibrium, but an unknown experimental factor could not be ruled out. Strong co-occurrence of HLA alleles, especially DR and DQ, made assigning TCR associations to individual alleles difficult. The study listed approximately 150 TCR beta chains as associated with cytomegalovirus. In a later genetic analysis, fewer N-insertions in productive TCRs were reported among donors in an Asian-associated ancestry cluster than the roughly 640-donor mean. According to a later analysis, most CMV-associated TCR beta chains appeared to be HLA-restricted, and the HLA associations seemed to be driven largely by CMV exposure. Three of the identified cytomegalovirus-associated TCR beta chains were confirmed in vitro to be specific for cytomegalovirus antigens. According to a later analysis, TCR association rates differed among HLA loci, with DRB1 alleles showing the most associated TCRs and HLA-C alleles showing the fewest. In a later genetic analysis, a missense DCLRE1C variant was associated with V-gene and J-gene trimming of TCR beta chains, and the association was replicated in an independent cohort. The only immune exposure information available for the cohort was CMV serostatus.

The CDR3 holds 14 amino acids from the cysteine to the phenylalanine. The CDR3 DNA has 42 bases and is translated from base 1. CDR1 SQVTM and CDR2 ANQGSEA are derived from the germline V gene. V and J are truncated by 7 bases and 6 bases respectively, leaving an intervening sequence of 18 bases. Library prep was done by the immunoSEQ multiplex PCR assay. For the multiplex PCR, a mixture combining 60 forward primers for TCR Vbeta segments and 13 reverse primers for TCR Jbeta segments was used. The CDR3 region of rearranged TCR beta genes was amplified from genomic DNA by a multiplex PCR assay. Amplified TCR beta libraries were sequenced as 87-base-pair reads on the Illumina HiSeq System. The paper's data handling went like this. A later analysis tallied roughly 78 million unique TCR beta chains across the 600 to 700 repertoires, and approximately 12 million of those chains were shared by two or more donors. To remove PCR and sequencing errors, raw reads were error-corrected and collapsed into unique sequences using a nearest-neighbor algorithm that merged closely related sequences. V, D and J gene segments were assigned by aligning CDR3 sequences to IMGT reference sequences. For a sequence to be retained, at least a six-nucleotide match to both a V gene segment and a J gene segment was required. A rearrangement counted as productive if the CDR3 had no stop codons and remained in frame with V and J, and every other rearrangement counted as non-productive. Following IMGT convention, CDR3 was defined as the stretch from the second conserved V-encoded cysteine up to the conserved J-encoded phenylalanine. In an earlier analysis of more than 550 of the donors, sequences lacking an unambiguous match to a single V gene segment were excluded. In an earlier analysis of some 590 of the donors, V segments were called functional above 56.7% productive rearrangements and were called segregating when the between-donor standard deviation exceeded 5%. A statistical classification framework was built for diagnosing cytomegalovirus status from the catalog of TCR beta chain sequences. V and J gene assignment, in a later analysis, came from comparing TCR nucleotide sequences with IMGT/GENE-DB human TR gene sequences. A later analysis assigned CDR3 sequences and most-parsimonious VDJ recombination scenarios with the TCRdist pipeline. In a later analysis, each TCR beta chain was defined by its CDR3 amino acid sequence together with its V-gene family, and reads without a unique V-gene family were excluded. As a way to deal with suspected cross-contamination and a sequencing artifact, a later analysis dropped 450 to 600 nucleotide sequences that were highly shared and had low generation probability. In a later analysis, a clonal expansion index for each public chain was calculated from normalized within-repertoire ranks of inferred template counts. A later analysis computed generation probabilities with a VDJ recombination model fitted to out-of-frame rearrangements, and checked the results against IGoR. In a later analysis, hypergeometric tests were used to score TCR-TCR, TCR-HLA and TCR-CMV co-occurrence, with a repertoire-size bias correction applied to TCR pairs. A later analysis estimated false discovery rates by permuting HLA or CMV assignments 20 times. A later analysis grouped co-occurring TCRs with DBSCAN, adding TCRdist sequence similarity when clustering within HLA-allele-positive subsets. Repertoires with fewer than 30,000 or more than 120,000 public chains were left out of co-occurrence clustering, as were four to six repertoires with anomalous nucleotide sharing. TCRdb stores this immuneACCESS table with in-frame sequences only. Part of the clones is absent; in the studies checked, under half of the shortfall reflects unresolved V genes, and no reason is known for the rest. D and trimming were read from the DNA, whereas the V and J calls and clone size are those reported in that table. This sample comprises about 130,000 clones, about 70% of them detected only once. The top ten clonotypes cover around 7.2% of the sample.

Sequences were obtained from PBMCs. This receptor was obtained from a male donor in good health and CMV-seronegative. This sequence uses TRBV29-1 and TRBJ2-2; TRBD2 is a possible D gene, resting on 6 matching bases. This receptor has the CDR3 CSAPGSGAAGELFF. The DNA sequence reads TGCAGCGCCCCGGGGTCGGGAGCAGCCGGGGAGCTGTTTTTT.